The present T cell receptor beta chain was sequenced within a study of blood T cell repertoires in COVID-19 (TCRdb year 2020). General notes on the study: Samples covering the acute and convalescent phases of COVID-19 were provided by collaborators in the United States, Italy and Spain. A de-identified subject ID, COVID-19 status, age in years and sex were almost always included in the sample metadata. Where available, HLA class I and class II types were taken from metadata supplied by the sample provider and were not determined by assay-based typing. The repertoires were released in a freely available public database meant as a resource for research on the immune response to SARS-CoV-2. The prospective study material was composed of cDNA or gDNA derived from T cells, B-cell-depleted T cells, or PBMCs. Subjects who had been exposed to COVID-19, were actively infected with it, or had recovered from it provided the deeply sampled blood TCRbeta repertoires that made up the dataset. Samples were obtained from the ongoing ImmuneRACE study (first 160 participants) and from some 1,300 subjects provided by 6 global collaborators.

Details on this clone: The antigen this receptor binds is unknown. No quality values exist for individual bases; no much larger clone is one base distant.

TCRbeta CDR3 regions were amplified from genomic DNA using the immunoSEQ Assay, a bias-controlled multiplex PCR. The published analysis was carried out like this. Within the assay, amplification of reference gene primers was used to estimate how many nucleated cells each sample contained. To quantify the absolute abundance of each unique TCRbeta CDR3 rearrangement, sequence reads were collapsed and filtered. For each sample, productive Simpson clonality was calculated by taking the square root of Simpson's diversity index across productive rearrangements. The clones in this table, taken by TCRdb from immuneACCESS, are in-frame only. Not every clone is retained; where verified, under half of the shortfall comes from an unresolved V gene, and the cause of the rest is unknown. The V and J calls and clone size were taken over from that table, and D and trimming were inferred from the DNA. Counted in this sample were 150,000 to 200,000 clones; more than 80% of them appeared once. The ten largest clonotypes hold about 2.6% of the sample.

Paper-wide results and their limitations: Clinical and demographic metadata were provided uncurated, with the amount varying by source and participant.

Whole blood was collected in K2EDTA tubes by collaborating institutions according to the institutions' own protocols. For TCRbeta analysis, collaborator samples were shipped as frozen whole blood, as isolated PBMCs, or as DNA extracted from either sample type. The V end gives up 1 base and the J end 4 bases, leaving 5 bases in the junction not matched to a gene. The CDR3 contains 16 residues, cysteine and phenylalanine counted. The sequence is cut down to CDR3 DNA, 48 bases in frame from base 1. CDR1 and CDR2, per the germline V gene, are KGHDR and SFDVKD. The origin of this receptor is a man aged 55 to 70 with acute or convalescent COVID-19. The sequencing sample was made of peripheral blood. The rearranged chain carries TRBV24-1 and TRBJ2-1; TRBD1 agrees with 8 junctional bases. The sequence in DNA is TGTGCCACCAGTGATTTTGGACAGGGCATATACAATGAGCAGTTCTTC. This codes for CATSDFGQGIYNEQFF.